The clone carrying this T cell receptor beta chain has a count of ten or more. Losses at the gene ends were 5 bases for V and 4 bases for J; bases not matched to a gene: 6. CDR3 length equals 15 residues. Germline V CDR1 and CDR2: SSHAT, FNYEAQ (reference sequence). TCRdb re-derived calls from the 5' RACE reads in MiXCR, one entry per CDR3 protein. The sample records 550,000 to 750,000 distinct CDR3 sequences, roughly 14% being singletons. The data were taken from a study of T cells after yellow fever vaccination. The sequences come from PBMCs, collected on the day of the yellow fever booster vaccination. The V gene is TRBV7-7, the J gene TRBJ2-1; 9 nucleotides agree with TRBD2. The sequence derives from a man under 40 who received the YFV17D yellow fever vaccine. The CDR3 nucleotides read TGTGCCAGCAGCGTCGGGACTAGCCATTACAATGAGCAGTTCTTC. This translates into CASSVGTSHYNEQFF.